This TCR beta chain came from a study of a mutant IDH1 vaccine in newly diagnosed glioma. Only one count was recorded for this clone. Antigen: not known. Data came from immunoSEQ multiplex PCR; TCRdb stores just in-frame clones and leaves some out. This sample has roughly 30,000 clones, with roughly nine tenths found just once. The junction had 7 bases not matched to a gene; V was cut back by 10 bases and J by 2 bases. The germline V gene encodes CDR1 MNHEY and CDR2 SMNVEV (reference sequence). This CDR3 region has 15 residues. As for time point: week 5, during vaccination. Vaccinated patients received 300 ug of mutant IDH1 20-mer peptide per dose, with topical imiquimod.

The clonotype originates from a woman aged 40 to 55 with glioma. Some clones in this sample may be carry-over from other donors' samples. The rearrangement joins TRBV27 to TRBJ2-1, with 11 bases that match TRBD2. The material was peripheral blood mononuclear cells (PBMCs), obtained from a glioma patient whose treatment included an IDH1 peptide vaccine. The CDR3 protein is CATAVAGGPYNEQFF. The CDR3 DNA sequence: TGTGCCACCGCGGTAGCGGGGGGGCCCTACAATGAGCAGTTCTTC.